This section outlines one TCR beta chain sequence together with its context. Its antigen is unknown. No much larger clonotype is one base removed from it; base qualities were not supplied. cDNA was synthesized by template-switch 5'RACE using a primer carrying a 10-nucleotide random unique molecular identifier by which each TCR transcript was tagged. Every sequencing run covered 15-18 subjects and yielded more than 160 million TCR-beta sequences. The RNeasy kit was used for extraction of total RNA. The KAPA Real-time Library Amplification kit was used to amplify TCR-beta VDJ regions with primers targeting the TCR constant region and the 5'RACE anchor. Sample indexes and Illumina adaptors were added in a first PCR, and a second PCR then increased library yield. The roughly 650 bp TCR product was size-selected on a 2% E-gel SizeSelection system after Ampure bead purification. Before pooling, library quality was checked on a Bioanalyzer, concentration was measured with Qubit, and libraries were quantified with the Kapa Library Quantification kit. An Illumina HiSeq 2500 was used to sequence the libraries paired-end at 2 x 150 bp. To increase sequence diversity, about 24-32% phiX was spiked into each library pool. For the original study's pipeline: The quality-filtered reads were processed with the UMI-based MiGEC pipeline, whose error correction step removed more than 80% of the raw TCR sequences. IMGT germline references were used for alignment of VDJ genes, and clonotypes were defined by a unique CDR3 amino acid sequence together with V-J genes. Clonal expansion, Shannon diversity and CDR3 relatedness (CalcPairwiseDistances, ClusterSamples) were evaluated with VDJtools, and phylogenetic trees were built with CLCbio workbench. Clones with at least 8 unique UMIs were defined as expanded, with this threshold being based on coefficient-of-variation modelling across technical triplicates. In TCRdb, the public reads were trimmed at Q25 with fastp and aligned with MiXCR, with productive beta chains retained. Rows are combined by CDR3 protein, so each entry shows the most common genes and DNA. V and J calls and clone size were set by TCRdb, not the authors. Across this sample there are fewer than 30,000 distinct CDR3 sequences, with under 8.5% seen only once. About 4.3% of the sample belongs to the ten largest clones.

These data come from a study of neurological immune-mediated disorders (dated by TCRdb to between 2017 and 2020). Background for the entire study: The study compared peripheral blood TCR-beta repertoires of HTLV-I-associated myelopathy (HAM/TSP) patients, multiple sclerosis patients and healthy controls using UMI-based sequencing. The cohort comprised roughly 65 subjects: some 14 HAM/TSP patients, roughly 34 multiple sclerosis patients and approximately 20 healthy controls. Alongside PBMC samples, the set of 80 to 130 TCR-beta libraries contained longitudinal samples, technical triplicates, and paired CD4+ and CD8+ T-cell subsets that had been sorted. Results and caveats for the whole study, not just this receptor: The highest TCR clonal expansion was observed in HAM/TSP patients, whereas the lowest was observed in MS patients, even when compared with healthy controls. Across subjects, expanded clones never shared an identical CDR3 amino acid sequence, which suggests that the TCR-beta repertoires in every group were private.

Healthy controls were blood bank volunteers in Maryland, USA. Libraries from unsorted PBMCs were made from 2 million PBMCs kept in RNAlater at -80 degrees C until RNA extraction. Peripheral blood underwent Ficoll-Hypaque density gradient centrifugation to isolate PBMCs, which were then cryopreserved in liquid nitrogen. The clonotype comes from a woman in her thirties or forties in good health. The sequenced sample was PBMCs.

The CDR3 protein sequence reads: CASSFGTNEQFF. The nucleotide sequence is given as TGCGCCAGCAGCTTTGGGACCAATGAGCAGTTCTTC. The chain was built from TRBV5-1 and TRBJ2-1, with the D gene possibly TRBD1 or TRBD2, each one fitting 5 bases. The CDR3, cysteine through phenylalanine, is 12 amino acids long. The entry retains the CDR3 DNA only, 36 bases that are in frame from base 1. V is shortened by 2 bases, J by 6 bases, and the region joining them spans 6 bases. The germline V gene supplies CDR1 SGHRS and CDR2 YFSETQ.